This T cell receptor (beta chain) was observed in a study of human T cells and chemical hapten exposure. Across the study: Skin of the upper inner arm, about 2 cm by about 2 cm, received 2% DPC for sensitization. Findings and limits, study-wide: No alteration of TCRs above 1 in 1000 frequency was seen with DPC sensitization. Controls formed significantly fewer large CDR3 similarity clusters than expanded TCRs did.

Germline V gene data show CDR1 as MNHEY and CDR2 as SVGEGT. The CDR3 has 15 residues. As regards this clonotype: Its antigen remains unidentified. A much bigger clone sits one base away, suggesting this may be a read error.

Time point: pre-sensitization, week 0. Treatment: therapeutic diphenylcyclopropenone sensitization with weekly scalp DPC. TCRdb fed the RACE reads into MiXCR, producing one record per CDR3 protein. The sample records 35,000 to 40,000 distinct CDR3 sequences, roughly 10% being singletons. The chain employs TRBV6-2 or TRBV6-3 and TRBJ2-2, with 12 bases that match TRBD2. This sample comprised whole blood, obtained in connection with sensitization to the hapten diphenylcyclopropenone (DPC). The TCR was taken from a man aged 25 to 40 with alopecia areata. Some clones in this sample may be carry-over from other donors' samples. The CDR3 protein is CASRASGRATGELSF. The CDR3 bases are TGTGCCAGCAGGGCTAGCGGGAGGGCCACCGGGGAGCTGTCTTTT.